The entry below gives a single TCR beta chain sequence along with its context. This record belongs to a study of blood T cells in healthy people across ages. Sample-barcoded 5' priming and a J-beta primer mix drove a second PCR of roughly 7 to 11 cycles. TCRdb re-called the 5' RACE reads through MiXCR, storing one row per CDR3 protein. The sample carries around 1,000,000 distinct CDR3 sequences, 35% to 45% recorded once. The sample consisted of blood. This clonotype was sampled from a man in his late teens or twenties in good health.

CDR3 region: CASSFIGGNAEAFF. CDR3 nucleotide sequence: TGTGCCAGCAGCTTTATAGGTGGTAACGCTGAAGCTTTCTTT. V and J are TRBV7-9 and TRBJ1-1; D call uncertain. Germline CDR1 reads SEHNR; CDR2 reads FQNEAQ (reference sequence). V was shortened by 3 bases and J by 6 bases, with 14 bases between the two germline ends. The CDR3 runs 14 residues.